In its sample, the clone carrying this T cell receptor beta chain was seen a few times. No antigen is known for it. Germline CDR1 MDHEN, CDR2 SYDVKM. The CDR3 has 14 amino acids. Germline trimming cut 7 bases from V and 3 bases from J; bases unmatched to any gene: 6. Through Arm-PCR of CDR3 regions and iRepertoire HTBI primers, TCR beta libraries were built. TCRdb recomputed calls from the multiplex PCR reads with MiXCR, one row per CDR3 protein. The sample gives roughly 700,000 distinct CDR3 sequences, 30% of which show up once; about 42% is in the top ten. The data stem from a study of regulatory T cells in long-lasting Graves disease. For the study at large: Over 5 years of antithyroid drugs plus positive TSH receptor antibodies defined persistent Graves' disease.

The study, taken as a whole, reports: Accuracy was perhaps lowered by the small sample size. The study examined only peripheral blood, not thyroid tissue. Newly diagnosed patients had higher TCR diversity than persistent Graves' patients did.

The time point denotes: persistent/refractory GD, antithyroid drugs over 5 years with positive TRAb. The authors made the TCR library using RNA they extracted from PBMCs. The rearrangement joins TRBV28 to TRBJ1-5, with 7 bases aligning to TRBD1. Sequences were derived from peripheral blood mononuclear cells (PBMCs), sampled when the disease was refractory, from a patient treated with antithyroid drugs. This sequence originates from a female donor with Graves disease. CDR3 in DNA: TGTGCCAGCATTCCCGGACAGGACAATCAGCCCCAGCATTTT. This gives the protein CASIPGQDNQPQHF.